This section outlines one T cell receptor beta chain sequence together with its context. The Seattle patients, enrolled during active infection, were followed longitudinally. The data were taken from a study of blood T cell repertoires in COVID-19. At the level of the study: Sites in the United States, Italy and Spain provided acute and convalescent COVID-19 samples. PBMCs, B-cell-depleted T cells, or T cells were the source of the cDNA or gDNA that made up the material.

V shed 7 bases, J shed 3 bases, and the junction held 5 bases outside the gene matches. Germline V gene lookup returns CDR1 SGHTA and CDR2 FQGNSA. The CDR3 runs to 13 residues. Original data processing: Amplification from reference gene primers served as the basis for estimated nucleated cell counts. The method was immunoSEQ multiplex PCR; TCRdb's version includes in-frame clones alone and lacks a portion of them. D and trimming come from the DNA, and the V and J calls and clone size come from that table. The data show around 170,000 clones, with more than 85% seen just once and roughly 0.57% held by the top ten.

This clonotype originated in a man in his sixties with COVID-19, enrolled during active disease. Material: peripheral blood. The chain employs TRBV7-2 and TRBJ2-7; 8 bases are shared with TRBD1. The CDR3 DNA reads as TGTGCCAGCAACGGACAGGGCCTCTACGAGCAGTACTTC. Translated: CASNGQGLYEQYF.